The present T cell receptor beta chain was sequenced within a study of blood T cells in healthy people across ages. Remarks on this clonotype: The antigen remains unidentified.

Study findings and constraints: Changes in expanded clonotypes were possibly confounded, as the CMV status of donors was unknown. Estimates of total diversity, which came from one million sequenced T cells, were considered to be underestimates. Aged donors had fewer naive CD4+ cells and lower diversity than long-lived donors.

The CDR3 length is 14 residues. Germline V gene sequence: CDR1 LNHDA, CDR2 SQIVND (reference sequence). Primers used in a second PCR of roughly 6 to 11 cycles were a sample-barcoded 5' primer and a J-beta primer mix. TCRdb re-derived calls from the 5' RACE reads in MiXCR, one entry per CDR3 protein. In the table there are about a million distinct CDR3 sequences, more than 30% of which are singletons. Sample: blood. This sequence was found in a man aged 18 to 35 in good health. The rearrangement links TRBV19 to TRBJ2-1; D is unclear. The J call may be in error: the DNA end matches TRBJ2-7 better. The CDR3 is CASSIKWSYNEQYF. In DNA form, the CDR3 reads TGTGCCAGTAGTATCAAATGGTCCTACAATGAGCAGTACTTC.